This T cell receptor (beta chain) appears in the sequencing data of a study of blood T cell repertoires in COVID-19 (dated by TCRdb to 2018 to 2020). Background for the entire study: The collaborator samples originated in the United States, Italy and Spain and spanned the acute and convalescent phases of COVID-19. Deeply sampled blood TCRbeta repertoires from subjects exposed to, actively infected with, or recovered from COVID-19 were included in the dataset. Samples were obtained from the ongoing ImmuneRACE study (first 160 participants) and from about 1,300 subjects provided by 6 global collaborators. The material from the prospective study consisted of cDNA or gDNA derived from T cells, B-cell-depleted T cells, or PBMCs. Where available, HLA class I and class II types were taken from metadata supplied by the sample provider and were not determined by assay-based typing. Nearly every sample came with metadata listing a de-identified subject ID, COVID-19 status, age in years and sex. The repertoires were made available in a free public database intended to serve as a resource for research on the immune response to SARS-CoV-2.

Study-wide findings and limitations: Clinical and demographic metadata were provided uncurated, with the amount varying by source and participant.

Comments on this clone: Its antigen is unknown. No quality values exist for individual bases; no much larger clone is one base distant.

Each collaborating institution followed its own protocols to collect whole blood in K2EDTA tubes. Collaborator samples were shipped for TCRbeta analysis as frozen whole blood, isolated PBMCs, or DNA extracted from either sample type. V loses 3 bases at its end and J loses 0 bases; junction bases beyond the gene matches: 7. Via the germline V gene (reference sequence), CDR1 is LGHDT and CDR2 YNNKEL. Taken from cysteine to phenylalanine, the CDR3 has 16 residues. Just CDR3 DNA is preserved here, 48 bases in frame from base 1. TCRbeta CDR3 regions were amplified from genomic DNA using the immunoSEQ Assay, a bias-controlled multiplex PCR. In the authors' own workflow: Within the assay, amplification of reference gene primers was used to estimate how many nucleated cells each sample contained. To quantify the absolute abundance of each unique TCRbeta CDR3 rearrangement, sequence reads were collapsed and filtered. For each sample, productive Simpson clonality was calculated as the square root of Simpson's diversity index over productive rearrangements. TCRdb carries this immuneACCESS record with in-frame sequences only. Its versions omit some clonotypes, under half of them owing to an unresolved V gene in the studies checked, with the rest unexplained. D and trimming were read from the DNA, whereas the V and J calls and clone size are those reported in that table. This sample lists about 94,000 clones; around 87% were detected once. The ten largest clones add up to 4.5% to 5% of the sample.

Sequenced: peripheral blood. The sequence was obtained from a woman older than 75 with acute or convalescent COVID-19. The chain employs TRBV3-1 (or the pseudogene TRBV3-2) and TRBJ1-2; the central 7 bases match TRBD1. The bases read TGTGCCAGCAGCCAGGGGCAGGGGGTCACTAACTATGGCTACACCTTC. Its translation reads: CASSQGQGVTNYGYTF.